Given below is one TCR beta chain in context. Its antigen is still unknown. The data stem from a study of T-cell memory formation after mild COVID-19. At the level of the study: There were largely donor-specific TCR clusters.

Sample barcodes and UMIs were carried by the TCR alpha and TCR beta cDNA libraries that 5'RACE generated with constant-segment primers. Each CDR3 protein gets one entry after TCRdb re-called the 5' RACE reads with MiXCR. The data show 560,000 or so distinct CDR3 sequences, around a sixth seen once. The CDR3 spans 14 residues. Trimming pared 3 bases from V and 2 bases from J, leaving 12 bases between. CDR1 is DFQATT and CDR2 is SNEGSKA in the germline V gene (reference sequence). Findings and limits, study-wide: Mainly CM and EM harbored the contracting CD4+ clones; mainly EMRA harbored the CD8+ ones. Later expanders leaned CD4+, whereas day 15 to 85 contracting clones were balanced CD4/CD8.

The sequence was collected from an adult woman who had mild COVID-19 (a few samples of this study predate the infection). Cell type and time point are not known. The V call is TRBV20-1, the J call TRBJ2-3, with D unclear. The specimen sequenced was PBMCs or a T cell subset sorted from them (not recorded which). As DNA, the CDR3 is TGCAGTGCTAGTGTCAGTTCCTCCACAGATACGCAGTATTTT. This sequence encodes CSASVSSSTDTQYF.